This is a list of T cell receptor beta chains from one sample in a study of cytomegalovirus exposure and HLA in healthy donors. TCRdb's copy holds only in-frame clones and misses some; the assay was immunoSEQ multiplex PCR. The repertoire holds roughly 99,000 clones, with about 74% as singletons. What was sequenced was PBMCs. The receptor source for this set is a middle-aged woman in good health and CMV-seropositive. The conserved cysteine and the conserved F or W are not part of the CDR3 here.

j_call: TRBJ1-6; v_call: TRBV7-9; cdr3_aa: ASSLGSRGYSPLH
j_call: TRBJ1-1; v_call: TRBV9; cdr3_aa: ASSPRGLMNTEAF
j_call: TRBJ2-7; v_call: TRBV29-1; cdr3_aa: SVAPTGRNYEQY
j_call: TRBJ1-3; v_call: TRBV4-3; cdr3_aa: ASSPTQLAGNTIY
j_call: TRBJ1-3; v_call: TRBV23-1; cdr3_aa: ASTLGESDSGNTIY
j_call: TRBJ2-2; v_call: TRBV5-1; cdr3_aa: ASSLFSTGNTGELF
j_call: TRBJ2-7; v_call: TRBV29-1; cdr3_aa: SVGPDLVAGASYEQY
j_call: TRBJ2-7; v_call: TRBV6-1; cdr3_aa: ASRDPGQEYEQY
j_call: TRBJ1-2; v_call: TRBV6-6; cdr3_aa: ASSRQDGYT
j_call: TRBJ2-1; v_call: TRBV5-1; cdr3_aa: ASSSRTSSNEQF
j_call: TRBJ2-1; v_call: TRBV5-4; cdr3_aa: ASSDGLYNEQF
j_call: TRBJ2-3; v_call: TRBV5-1; cdr3_aa: ASSLDLRGSTDTQY
j_call: TRBJ1-2; v_call: TRBV6-6; cdr3_aa: ASSTSNYGYT
j_call: TRBJ2-7; v_call: TRBV28; cdr3_aa: ASSRQGFGVSYEQY